The sequence of this TCR beta chain was determined in a study of PD-1 blockade in classical Hodgkin lymphoma. Study results and limitations: Lower baseline TCR diversity was reported for newly diagnosed patients than for healthy donors. Possibly reflecting disease activity or prior therapy, repertoire differences have causes that remain undefined.

About this clone: Its antigen is as yet unknown.

The CDR3 sequence is 21 residues long. The germline CDR1 and CDR2 sequences are KGHSH and LQKENI. V was shortened by 2 bases and J by 2 bases, with 30 bases between the two germline ends. Time point described: newly diagnosed, previously untreated cHL patient sample. The comparison group had newly diagnosed, previously untreated classical Hodgkin lymphoma. Here immunoSEQ multiplex PCR was the method, and the copy in TCRdb shows in-frame clones only, minus some. Of under 80,000 clones in the sample, roughly 93% were seen once. This receptor was obtained from a human donor with classical Hodgkin lymphoma. The rearrangement links TRBV18 to TRBJ1-2; D might be TRBD1 (5 bases). Material for sequencing was peripheral blood mononuclear cells (PBMCs). This CDR3 reads CASSPSERGVPGPRTNYGYTF. The CDR3 bases are TGTGCCAGCTCACCATCAGAACGGGGGGTACCTGGACCCCGGACGAACTATGGCTACACCTTC.